Shown below are 11 T cell receptor beta chains from a single sample sequenced in a study of cytomegalovirus exposure and HLA in healthy donors. A multiplex PCR was run with 60 Vbeta primers and 13 Jbeta primers. Sequenced by immunoSEQ multiplex PCR; TCRdb stores in-frame clones only, minus some. The data show 140,000 or so clones, with about three quarters seen just once and 1.8% held by the top ten. The material sequenced was PBMCs. The receptors here all came from a man between 40 and 49 years old in good health and CMV-seronegative.

As regards this clone: A read error may produce the germline difference seen at one junction end. V is TRBV2 and J is TRBJ2-4, with 7 bases aligning to TRBD1. Per germline, CDR1 SNHLY and CDR2 FYNNEI. The CDR3 totals 16 residues. The CDR3 DNA is TGTGCCAGCAGTGGACCGGGACAGCTAGCCAAAAACAGTCAGTACTTC. The encoded protein is CASSGPGQLAKNSQYF.

This clone was counted a few times. The V and J genes are TRBV28 and TRBJ1-5, with D maybe TRBD1 (6 bases). The CDR3 loop spans 17 amino acids. The ends were cut back, 3 bases at V and 5 bases at J, with 20 bases in the middle. Germline CDR1 is MDHEN and CDR2 is SYDVKM. DNA of the CDR3: TGTGCCAGCAGTTTTTCCCTTCCTGAGGGGGAAGATCAGCCCCAGCATTTT. Its protein is CASSFSLPEGEDQPQHF.

V and J are TRBV6-1 and TRBJ2-1; 9 nucleotides line up with TRBD2. Losses at the gene ends were 1 base for V and 4 bases for J; bases not matched to a gene: 5. The CDR3 spans 16 residues. Germline CDR1 MNHNS, CDR2 SASEGT. CDR3 sequence (DNA): TGTGCCAGCAGTGAAGACGGCGGGAGGGGTTACAATGAGCAGTTCTTC. Translation: CASSEDGGRGYNEQFF.

This sequence joins TRBV2 and TRBJ2-7; 7 bases map to TRBD1. This CDR3 contains 16 residues. Germline CDR1 reads SNHLY; CDR2 reads FYNNEI. Losses at the gene ends were 1 base for V and 4 bases for J; bases not matched to a gene: 10. CDR3 nucleotide sequence: TGTGCCAGCAGTGAAGATCAGCCGGGACAGCGTTACGAGCAGTACTTC. It is translated as CASSEDQPGQRYEQYF.

This clone was found a few times. The junction departs from germline at one end; a sequencing error may be responsible. J is TRBJ1-1 and V is TRBV11-2; 8 bases map to TRBD1. The length of the CDR3 is 14 residues. In germline, CDR1 is SGHAT, CDR2 FQNNGV. CDR3 bases: TGCGCCAGCAGCCAGACAGGGGAAAACACTGAAGCTTTCTTT. As protein: CASSQTGENTEAFF.

The V call is TRBV27, the J call TRBJ2-1, with 7 nucleotides matching TRBD2. Germline V gene sequence: CDR1 MNHEY, CDR2 SMNVEV (reference sequence). J lost 0 bases, V lost 5 bases, and 13 bases had no gene match. The length of the CDR3 is 18 residues. In nucleotides, the CDR3 is TGTGCCAGCAGTCACCGGGACTATGGGTTGGGCTCCTACAATGAGCAGTTCTTC. Translation gives CASSHRDYGLGSYNEQFF.

The rearrangement uses TRBV6-5 and TRBJ1-1, with D perhaps matching TRBD1 (6 bases). The germline V gene has CDR1 MNHEY and CDR2 SVGAGI. The CDR3 covers 13 residues. V was shortened by 5 bases and J by 6 bases, with 13 bases between the two germline ends. CDR3 DNA sequence: TGTGCCAGCAGTCCCCCCGGGACACCTGAAGCTTTCTTT. Translation gives CASSPPGTPEAFF.

This clone was counted a few times. This rearrangement joins TRBV28 to TRBJ2-2; 7 bases fit TRBD2. Per the germline V gene, CDR1 is MDHEN and CDR2 is SYDVKM. Trimming took 4 bases from V and 3 from J; bases not matched to a gene: 5. This CDR3 is 15 amino acids long. The CDR3 loop reads CASSSASGYTGELFF. CDR3 DNA sequence: TGTGCCAGCAGTTCGGCTAGCGGATACACCGGGGAGCTGTTTTTT.

The V and J genes are TRBV5-1 and TRBJ2-7; 11 nucleotides line up with TRBD1. J gave up 5 bases and V 4 bases, and 11 bases lay outside the gene matches. Germline V gene lookup returns CDR1 SGHRS and CDR2 YFSETQ. The CDR3 extends over 16 amino acids. The CDR3 loop is CASSQPRDRGYHEQYF. The CDR3 DNA sequence: TGCGCCAGCAGCCAACCCCGGGACAGGGGGTACCACGAGCAGTACTTC.

This clone has just a few counts. This chain joins TRBV4-2 and TRBJ2-2; 8 bases match TRBD2. J gave up 6 bases and V 0 bases, and 12 bases lay outside the gene matches. The CDR3 totals 18 residues. Per the germline V gene, CDR1 is LGHNA and CDR2 is YNFKEQ. In DNA, the CDR3 is TGTGCCAGCAGCCAAGATCCACTAGGACTAGCCCTCCCCGGGGAGCTGTTTTTT. Translating gives CASSQDPLGLALPGELFF.

This chain connects TRBV14 to TRBJ2-1; D remains ambiguous. V dropped 5 bases and J dropped 4 bases, with 21 bases sitting between them. The CDR3 consists of 17 residues. Germline-derived CDR1 and CDR2 are SGHDN and FVKESK. For the CDR3, the DNA is TGTGCCAGCAGCATAAAGTTCGGAGCAGAAAGGTACAATGAGCAGTTCTTC. It specifies CASSIKFGAERYNEQFF. The variable domain in full, completed from reference TRBV14 and TRBJ2-1, reads EAGVTQFPSHSVIEKGQTVTLRCDPISGHDNLYWYRRVMGKEIKFLLHFVKESKQDESGMPNNRFLAERTGGTYSTLKVQPAELEDSGVYFCASSIKFGAERYNEQFFGPGTRLTVL.